Shown below are 5 T cell receptor beta chains from a single sample sequenced in a study of OX40 agonist ivuxolimab in advanced cancers. TCRdb's copy holds only in-frame clones and misses some; the assay was immunoSEQ multiplex PCR. The sample includes about 120,000 clones, around 89% seen only once; the top ten take around 0.55%. Sequencing used CD4+ or CD8+ T cells sorted from blood, obtained in a trial of the OX40 agonist ivuxolimab. The receptor set was obtained from an adult with an advanced solid tumor such as melanoma, head and neck, liver or kidney cancer.

J is TRBJ2-2 and V is TRBV19; maybe TRBD1 (5 bases). CDR1 is LNHDA, CDR2 SQIVND, per germline (reference sequence). The CDR3 extends over 15 amino acids. Trimming stripped 1 base from V and 6 bases from J, with 12 bases between. CDR3 amino acids: CASSIGGRSSGELFF. The CDR3 DNA sequence: TGTGCCAGTAGTATAGGGGGCAGAAGCTCCGGGGAGCTGTTTTTT.

This chain connects TRBV19 to TRBJ2-1; maybe TRBD2 (6 bases). The CDR3 has 15 amino acids. Trimming left V 8 bases short and J 9 bases short, with 23 bases between. Germline V gives CDR1 LNHDA, CDR2 SQIVND (reference sequence). CDR3 DNA: TGTGCCAGTGGCCGGGGGTCGGGACCTCCCGGTGAGCAGTTCTTC. Translating gives CASGRGSGPPGEQFF.

The J gene is TRBJ2-1, the V gene TRBV11-2, with 11 positions matching TRBD2. This CDR3 is 15 amino acids long. J gave up 7 bases and V 3 bases, and 5 bases lay outside the gene matches. Looked up from germline, CDR1 is SGHAT and CDR2 is FQNNGV. The CDR3 DNA reads TGTGCCAGCAGCTTGCAACTAGCGGGGGAAAATGAGCAGTTCTTC. Translation: CASSLQLAGENEQFF.

The chain employs TRBV6-5 and TRBJ1-3; tentative D call: TRBD1 (6 bases). Germline-derived CDR1 and CDR2 are MNHEY and SVGAGI. CDR3 length: 15 residues. V lost 6 bases and J lost 4, with 16 bases in between. CDR3: CASRGTGLSGNTIYF. CDR3 coding DNA: TGTGCCAGCAGGGGTACAGGGCTCTCGGGAAACACCATATATTTT.

The chain couples TRBV6-7 to TRBJ2-7; no clear D. TRBV6-7 is identified as an open reading frame with a role that is uncertain. This CDR3 comprises 10 residues. Trimming left V 8 bases short and J 5 bases short, with 7 bases between. CDR3 amino acids: CASGPDEQYF. CDR3 bases: TGTGCCAGCGGCCCGGACGAGCAGTACTTC.